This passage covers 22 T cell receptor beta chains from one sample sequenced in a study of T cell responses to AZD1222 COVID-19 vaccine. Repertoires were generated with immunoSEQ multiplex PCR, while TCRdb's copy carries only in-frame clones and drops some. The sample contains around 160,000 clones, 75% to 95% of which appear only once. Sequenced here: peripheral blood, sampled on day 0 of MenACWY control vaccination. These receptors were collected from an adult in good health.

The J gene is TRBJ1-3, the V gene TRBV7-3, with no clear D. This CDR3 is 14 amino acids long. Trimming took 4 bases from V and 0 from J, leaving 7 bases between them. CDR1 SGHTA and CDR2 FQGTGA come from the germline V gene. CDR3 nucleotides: TGTGCCAGCAGCTCCGGAGACTCTGGAAACACCATATATTTT. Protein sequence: CASSSGDSGNTIYF.

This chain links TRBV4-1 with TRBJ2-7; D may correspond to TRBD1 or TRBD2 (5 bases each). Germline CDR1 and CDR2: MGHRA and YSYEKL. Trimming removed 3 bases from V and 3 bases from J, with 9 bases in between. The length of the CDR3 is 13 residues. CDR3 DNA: TGCGCCAGCAGCCAGGGGGTGTACTACGAGCAGTACTTC. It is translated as CASSQGVYYEQYF.

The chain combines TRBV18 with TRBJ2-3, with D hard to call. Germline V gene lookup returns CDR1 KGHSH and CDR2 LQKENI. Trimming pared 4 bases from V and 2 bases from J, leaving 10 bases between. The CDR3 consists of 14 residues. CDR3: CASSQNRVTDTQYF. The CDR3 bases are TGTGCCAGCTCACAAAACCGGGTCACAGATACGCAGTATTTT.

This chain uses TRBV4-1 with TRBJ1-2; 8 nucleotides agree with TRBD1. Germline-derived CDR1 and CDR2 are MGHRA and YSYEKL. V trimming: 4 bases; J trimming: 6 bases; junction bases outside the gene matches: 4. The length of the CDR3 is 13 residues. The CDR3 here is CASSLKTGDGYTF. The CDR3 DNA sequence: TGCGCCAGCAGCCTTAAGACAGGGGATGGCTACACCTTC.

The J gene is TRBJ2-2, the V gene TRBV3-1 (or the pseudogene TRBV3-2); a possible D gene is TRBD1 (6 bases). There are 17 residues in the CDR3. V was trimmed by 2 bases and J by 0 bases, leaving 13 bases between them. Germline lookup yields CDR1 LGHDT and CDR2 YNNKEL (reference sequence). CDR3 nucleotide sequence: TGTGCCAGCAGCCAATTTCGGGCAGGGGCGAACACCGGGGAGCTGTTTTTT. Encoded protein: CASSQFRAGANTGELFF.

For the CDR3, the DNA is TGCGCCAGCAGCCAAGAGGGACCGGGGGGGTTCGGAGATACGCAGTATTTT. Its translation: CASSQEGPGGFGDTQYF. The chain recombines TRBV4-1 with TRBJ2-3; 8 nucleotides agree with TRBD2. The length of the CDR3 is 17 residues. V shed 0 bases, J shed 5 bases, and the junction held 10 bases outside the gene matches. Germline assignment: CDR1 MGHRA and CDR2 YSYEKL.

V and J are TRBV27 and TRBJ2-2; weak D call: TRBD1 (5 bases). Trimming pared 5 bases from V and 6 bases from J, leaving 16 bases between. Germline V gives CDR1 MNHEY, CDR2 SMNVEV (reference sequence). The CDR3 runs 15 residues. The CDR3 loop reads CASSPLRATAGELFF. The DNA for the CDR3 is TGTGCCAGCAGTCCCCTCAGGGCGACGGCCGGGGAGCTGTTTTTT.

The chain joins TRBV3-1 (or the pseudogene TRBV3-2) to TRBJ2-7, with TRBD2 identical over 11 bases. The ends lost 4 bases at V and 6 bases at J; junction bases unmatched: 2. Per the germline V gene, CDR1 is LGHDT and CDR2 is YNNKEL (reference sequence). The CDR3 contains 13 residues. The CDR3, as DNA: TGTGCCAGCAGCCGACTAGCGGGGAGCGAGCAGTACTTC. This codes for CASSRLAGSEQYF.

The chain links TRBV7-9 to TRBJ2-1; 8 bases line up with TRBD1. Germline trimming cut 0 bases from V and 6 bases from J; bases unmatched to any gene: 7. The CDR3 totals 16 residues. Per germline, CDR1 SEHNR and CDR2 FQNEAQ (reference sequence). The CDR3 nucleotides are TGTGCCAGCAGCTTAGCTGGACAGGGACGGTCCAATGAGCAGTTCTTC. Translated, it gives CASSLAGQGRSNEQFF.

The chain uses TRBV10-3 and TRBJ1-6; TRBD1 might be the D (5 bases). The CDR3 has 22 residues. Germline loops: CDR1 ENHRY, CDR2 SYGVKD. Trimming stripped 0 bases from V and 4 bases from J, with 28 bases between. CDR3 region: CAISESILGAAVELGYNSPLHF. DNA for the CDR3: TGTGCCATCAGTGAGTCGATTTTAGGGGCGGCGGTTGAGTTAGGATATAATTCACCCCTCCACTTT.

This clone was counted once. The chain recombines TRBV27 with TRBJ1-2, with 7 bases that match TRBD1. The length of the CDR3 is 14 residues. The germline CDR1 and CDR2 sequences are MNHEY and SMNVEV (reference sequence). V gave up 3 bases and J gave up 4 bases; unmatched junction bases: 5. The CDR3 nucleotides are TGTGCCAGCAGTTTTTCACAGGGGAGCTATGGCTACACCTTC. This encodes CASSFSQGSYGYTF.

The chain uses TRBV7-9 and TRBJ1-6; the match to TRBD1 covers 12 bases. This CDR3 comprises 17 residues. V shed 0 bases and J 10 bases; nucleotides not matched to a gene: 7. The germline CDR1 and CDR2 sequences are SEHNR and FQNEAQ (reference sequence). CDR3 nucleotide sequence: TGTGCCAGCAGCTTAGCCGGGACAGGGGGCGGACGGTCACCCCTCCACTTT. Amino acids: CASSLAGTGGGRSPLHF.

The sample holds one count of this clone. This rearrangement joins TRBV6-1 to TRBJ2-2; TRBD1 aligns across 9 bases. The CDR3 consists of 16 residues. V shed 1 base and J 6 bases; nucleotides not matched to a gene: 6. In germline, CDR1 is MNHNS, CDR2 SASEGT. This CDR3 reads CASSEETGGRSGELFF. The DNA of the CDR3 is TGTGCCAGCAGTGAAGAGACAGGGGGTAGATCCGGGGAGCTGTTTTTT.

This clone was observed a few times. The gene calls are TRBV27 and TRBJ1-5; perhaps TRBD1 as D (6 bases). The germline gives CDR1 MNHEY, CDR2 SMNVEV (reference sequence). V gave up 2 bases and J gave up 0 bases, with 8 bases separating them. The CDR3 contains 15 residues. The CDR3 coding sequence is TGTGCCAGCAGTTTAATACAGGGTAGCAATCAGCCCCAGCATTTT. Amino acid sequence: CASSLIQGSNQPQHF.

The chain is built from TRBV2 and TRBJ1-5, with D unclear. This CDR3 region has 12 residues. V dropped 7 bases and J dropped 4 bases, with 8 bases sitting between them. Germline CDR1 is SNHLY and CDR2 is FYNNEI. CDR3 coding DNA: TGTGCCAGCAACTTGCTAAATCAGCCCCAGCATTTT. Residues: CASNLLNQPQHF.

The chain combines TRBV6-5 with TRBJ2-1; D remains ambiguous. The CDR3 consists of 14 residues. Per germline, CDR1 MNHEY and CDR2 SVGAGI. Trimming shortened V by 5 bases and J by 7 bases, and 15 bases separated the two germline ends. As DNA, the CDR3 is TGTGCCAGCAGTCTACGTGGCTCTAAAAATGAGCAGTTCTTC. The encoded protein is CASSLRGSKNEQFF.

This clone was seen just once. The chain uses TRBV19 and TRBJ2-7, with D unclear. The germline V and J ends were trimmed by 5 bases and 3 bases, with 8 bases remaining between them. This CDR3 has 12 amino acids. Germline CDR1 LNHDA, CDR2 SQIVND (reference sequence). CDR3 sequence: CASSPNFYEQYF. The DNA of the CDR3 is TGTGCCAGTAGTCCGAACTTCTACGAGCAGTACTTC.

The CDR3 nucleotides read TGTGCCAGCAGGGGAAGGGCTCCCTACGAGCAGTACTTC. This codes for CASRGRAPYEQYF. The rearrangement links TRBV2 to TRBJ2-7, with D unresolved. The CDR3 loop spans 13 amino acids. Germline lookup yields CDR1 SNHLY and CDR2 FYNNEI. Trimming cost V 6 bases and J 2 bases, with 11 bases left between them.

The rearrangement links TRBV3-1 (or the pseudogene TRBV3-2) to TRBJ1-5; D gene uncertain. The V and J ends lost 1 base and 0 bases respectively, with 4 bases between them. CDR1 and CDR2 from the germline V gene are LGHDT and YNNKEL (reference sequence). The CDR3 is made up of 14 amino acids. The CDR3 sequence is CASSQGYSNQPQHF. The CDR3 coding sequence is TGTGCCAGCAGCCAAGGATATAGCAATCAGCCCCAGCATTTT.

The CDR3 DNA sequence: TGCGCCAGCAGCCGGGGGGCAGACGAAGCTTTCTTT. Translating gives CASSRGADEAFF. J is TRBJ1-1 and V is TRBV5-1, with D possibly being TRBD1 (6 bases). This CDR3 comprises 12 residues. Germline assignment: CDR1 SGHRS and CDR2 YFSETQ. The V end lost 4 bases, the J end lost 8 bases, and 12 bases lay between the germline ends.

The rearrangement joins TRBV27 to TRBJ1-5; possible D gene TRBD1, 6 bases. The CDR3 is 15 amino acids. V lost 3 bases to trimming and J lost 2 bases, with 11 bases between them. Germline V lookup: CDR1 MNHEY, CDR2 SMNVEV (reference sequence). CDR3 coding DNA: TGTGCCAGCAGTTTCGGGGGGGCCCGCAATCAGCCCCAGCATTTT. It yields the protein CASSFGGARNQPQHF.

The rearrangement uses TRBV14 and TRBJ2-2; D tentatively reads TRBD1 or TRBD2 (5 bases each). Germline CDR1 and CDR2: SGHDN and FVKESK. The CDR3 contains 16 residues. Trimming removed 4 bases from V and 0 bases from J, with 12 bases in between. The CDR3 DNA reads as TGTGCCAGCAGCCCGTTAGGGACCCCGAACACCGGGGAGCTGTTTTTT. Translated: CASSPLGTPNTGELFF.